This TCR beta chain was sequenced for a study of Graves' ophthalmopathy and Graves' hyperthyroidism. As the template, RNA transcripts were used to amplify TCR beta CDR3 regions. RT-PCR was first run with HTBI primers, then multiplex PCR in a second round. From the multiplex PCR reads, TCRdb called clonotypes with MiXCR, one entry per CDR3 protein. The table has 500,000 to 700,000 distinct CDR3 sequences, 22% seen once; the top ten hold roughly 6.9%. The clonotype was recovered from a woman aged 18-29 years with stable Graves' hyperthyroidism. Some clones in this sample may be carry-over from other donors' samples. What was sequenced was peripheral blood.

The CDR3, as DNA: TGTGCCAGCAGTCACTCAGGGACAGGGACCTCCTACGAGCAGTACTTC. Its translation is CASSHSGTGTSYEQYF. The chain joins TRBV12-3 or TRBV12-4 to TRBJ2-7, with 9 bases aligning to TRBD1. Germline trimming cut 5 bases from V and 0 bases from J; bases unmatched to any gene: 8. The length of the CDR3 is 16 residues.